Below, 24 T cell receptor beta chains from the same sample are listed, as sequenced in a study of blood T cell repertoires in COVID-19. Sequenced by immunoSEQ multiplex PCR; TCRdb stores in-frame clones only, minus some. The sample records fewer than 250,000 clones, over 75% being singletons. The sample taken for sequencing was peripheral blood. Source of these receptors: a man between 50 and 59 years old with COVID-19, enrolled during active disease.

The chain recombines TRBV19 with TRBJ1-5; 10 positions agree with TRBD1. V lost 8 bases, J lost 0 bases, and 10 bases stayed unmatched. The CDR3 contains 17 residues. Per the germline V gene, CDR1 is LNHDA and CDR2 is SQIVND (reference sequence). CDR3 sequence (DNA): TGTGCCAGTTCACCCGGGACAGGGGCATATAGCAATCAGCCCCAGCATTTT. Translation gives CASSPGTGAYSNQPQHF.

This clone appeared a single time. The chain has TRBV9 and TRBJ1-6; the D gene is possibly TRBD1 (5 bases). This CDR3 region has 16 residues. V was trimmed by 3 bases and J by 9 bases, leaving 19 bases between them. In germline, CDR1 is SGDLS, CDR2 YYNGEE. The CDR3 here is CASSADPGFLGSPLHF. DNA for the CDR3: TGTGCCAGCAGCGCCGATCCAGGGTTTTTAGGTTCACCCCTCCACTTT. The variable domain in full, completed from reference TRBV9 and TRBJ1-6, reads DSGVTQTPKHLITATGQRVTLRCSPRSGDLSVYWYQQSLDQGLQFLIQYYNGEERAKGNILERFSAQQFPDLHSELNLSSLELGDSALYFCASSADPGFLGSPLHFGNGTRLTVT.

The V gene is TRBV11-3, the J gene TRBJ2-2, with TRBD1 as a possible D gene (6 bases). Germline-derived CDR1 and CDR2 are SGHNT and YENEEA. The CDR3 spans 16 residues. The ends were cut back, 2 bases at V and 7 bases at J, with 17 bases in the middle. CDR3 loop: CASSLQQPGAGGELFF. The CDR3 DNA sequence: TGTGCCAGCAGCTTACAGCAACCAGGGGCGGGCGGGGAGCTGTTTTTT.

This clone was seen a handful of times. This chain uses TRBV7-6 with TRBJ2-7; 8 nucleotides align to TRBD1. Germline-derived CDR1 and CDR2 are SGHVS and FNYEAQ. The V segment lost 6 bases and the J segment 5 bases; nucleotides outside the gene matches: 15. The CDR3 sequence is 16 residues long. As DNA, the CDR3 is TGTGCCAGCAGACCATCCCCCGGGACAGGTGTCCACGAGCAGTACTTC. Translating it yields CASRPSPGTGVHEQYF.

The genes are TRBV18 and TRBJ1-5, with 11 bases lining up with TRBD1. Per the germline V gene, CDR1 is KGHSH and CDR2 is LQKENI. The CDR3 contains 14 residues. Trimming removed 8 bases from V and 4 bases from J; junction bases left unmatched: 4. The CDR3: CASQGQGANQPQHF. In DNA form, the CDR3 reads TGTGCCAGCCAAGGACAGGGGGCTAATCAGCCCCAGCATTTT.

This rearrangement joins TRBV6-2 or TRBV6-3 to TRBJ1-5; no definite D call. CDR1 MNHEY and CDR2 SVGEGT come from the germline V gene. V shed 3 bases and J shed 4 bases, with 16 bases lying between them. The CDR3 covers 16 residues. The CDR3 reads CASSYGPWGENQPQHF. The CDR3 nucleotides read TGTGCCAGCAGTTATGGACCGTGGGGAGAAAATCAGCCCCAGCATTTT.

The genes are TRBV6-1 and TRBJ1-5, with D maybe TRBD1 (6 bases). Trimming removed 0 bases at V and 8 bases at J, with 14 bases between. CDR1 is MNHNS, CDR2 SASEGT, per germline. This CDR3 has 15 residues. In nucleotides, the CDR3 is TGTGCCAGCAGTGAAGCTTTGGACAGACGTAAGCCCCAGCATTTT. This sequence encodes CASSEALDRRKPQHF.

In its sample, this clone was seen once. The chain uses TRBV28 and TRBJ2-2; 9 nucleotides agree with TRBD1. The CDR3 runs 15 residues. The V and J ends lost 6 bases and 7 bases, in that order; junction bases with no gene match: 9. Germline V gene data show CDR1 as MDHEN and CDR2 as SYDVKM. CDR3 protein: CASSWGQGAGGELFF. CDR3 coding DNA: TGTGCCAGCAGCTGGGGACAGGGTGCAGGCGGGGAGCTGTTTTTT.

The chain joins TRBV6-1 to TRBJ2-5; possible D gene TRBD1, 5 bases. V dropped 3 bases and J dropped 4 bases, with 9 bases sitting between them. Germline V gene data show CDR1 as MNHNS and CDR2 as SASEGT. The CDR3 is 13 residues long. CDR3 in amino acids: CASSDIRVETQYF. The CDR3 DNA is TGTGCCAGCAGTGATATCAGGGTAGAGACCCAGTACTTC.

The rearrangement joins TRBV7-9 to TRBJ1-6; D ambiguous. This CDR3 region has 13 residues. In germline, CDR1 is SEHNR, CDR2 FQNEAQ (reference sequence). Trimming stripped 5 bases from V and 13 bases from J, with 15 bases between. The CDR3 spells CASSDARGGPLHF. CDR3 nucleotide sequence: TGTGCCAGCAGCGACGCTCGGGGAGGGCCCCTCCACTTT.

This CDR3 reads CASSVSGSNSNEQFF. In nucleotides, the CDR3 is TGTGCCAGCAGCGTAAGCGGGAGTAATAGCAATGAGCAGTTCTTC. The genes are TRBV9 and TRBJ2-1; 8 bases map to TRBD2. V lost 1 base and J lost 6; bases outside the gene matches: 6. Germline-derived CDR1 and CDR2 are SGDLS and YYNGEE. The CDR3 loop spans 15 amino acids.

This chain uses TRBV7-3 with TRBJ2-1, with 13 nucleotides matching TRBD2. The CDR3 length is 16 residues. Per germline, CDR1 SGHTA and CDR2 FQGTGA. V was pared by 5 bases and J by 7 bases, with 8 bases of the junction left unmatched. The CDR3 DNA reads TGTGCCAGCAGCCCTTGGACTAGCGGGAGAATGAATGAGCAGTTCTTC. It translates to CASSPWTSGRMNEQFF.

The chain recombines TRBV5-1 with TRBJ1-2; 8 bases are a match to TRBD1. Losses at the gene ends were 0 bases for V and 3 bases for J; bases not matched to a gene: 4. Germline V gene sequence: CDR1 SGHRS, CDR2 YFSETQ. This CDR3 has 15 residues. As DNA, the CDR3 is TGCGCCAGCAGCTTGGGGCAGGGGGCCTACTATGGCTACACCTTC. As protein: CASSLGQGAYYGYTF.

CDR3 sequence: CASSLGWAGLSTDTQYF. CDR3 DNA: TGTGCCAGCAGCTTGGGTTGGGCGGGACTTAGCACAGATACGCAGTATTTT. The chain combines TRBV13 with TRBJ2-3, with a weak D call TRBD2 (6 bases). CDR3 size: 17 residues. V dropped 3 bases and J dropped 0 bases, with 16 bases sitting between them. Per germline, CDR1 PRHDT and CDR2 FYEKMQ (reference sequence).

The chain links TRBV5-1 to TRBJ1-6; TRBD1 matches at 12 bases. This CDR3 comprises 18 residues. CDR1 and CDR2 (germline): SGHRS, YFSETQ. V lost 6 bases and J lost 2; bases outside the gene matches: 9. CDR3 residues: CASNPGQGASPYNSPLHF. CDR3 sequence (DNA): TGCGCCAGCAACCCGGGACAGGGGGCAAGCCCCTATAATTCACCCCTCCACTTT.

The chain is built from TRBV7-9 and TRBJ1-3; perhaps TRBD1 as D (5 bases). The CDR3 totals 17 residues. In germline, CDR1 is SEHNR, CDR2 FQNEAQ (reference sequence). V was clipped by 6 bases and J by 0 bases, with 18 bases between them. The CDR3 sequence: CASSFSGTSLSGNTIYF. The CDR3 DNA reads as TGTGCCAGCAGTTTTAGCGGGACCTCTCTCTCTGGAAACACCATATATTTT.

The chain's CDR3 is CASSPQATGSGNTIYF. The CDR3 DNA follows: TGTGCCAGCTCACCACAGGCGACAGGGTCTGGAAACACCATATATTTT. The genes are TRBV18 and TRBJ1-3; 7 nucleotides match TRBD1. Trimming cost V 1 base and J 1 base; bases outside gene matches: 4. Germline loops: CDR1 KGHSH, CDR2 LQKENI. The CDR3 length is 16 residues.

This clone was counted between two and nine times. The chain joins TRBV29-1 to TRBJ1-3; D remains ambiguous. This CDR3 comprises 12 residues. Trimming stripped 5 bases from V and 2 bases from J, with 7 bases between. Per the germline V gene, CDR1 is SQVTM and CDR2 is ANQGSEA. CDR3 sequence reads: CSVTQAGNTIYF. CDR3 nucleotide sequence: TGCAGCGTTACCCAGGCTGGAAACACCATATATTTT.

This chain uses TRBV5-6 with TRBJ2-7; TRBD2 aligns across 9 bases. Germline V gene data show CDR1 as SGHDT and CDR2 as YYEEEE. V lost 0 bases and J lost 7; bases outside the gene matches: 8. This CDR3 comprises 15 residues. The CDR3 bases are TGTGCCAGCAGCTTGGGACTAGCGGCAAGCGGGGAGCAGTACTTC. This encodes CASSLGLAASGEQYF.

This chain uses TRBV10-3 with TRBJ2-1, with D unclear. In germline, CDR1 is ENHRY, CDR2 SYGVKD. CDR3 size: 16 residues. V lost 0 bases, J lost 0 bases, and 9 bases lay in between. As DNA, the CDR3 is TGTGCCATCAGTGAGTCGGGCTCCTTCTCCTACAATGAGCAGTTCTTC. Amino acids: CAISESGSFSYNEQFF.

The J gene is TRBJ2-2, the V gene TRBV27; D is unclear. V was cut by 4 bases and J by 7 bases, with 7 bases left in between. Germline CDR1 is MNHEY and CDR2 is SMNVEV (reference sequence). The CDR3 covers 12 residues. CDR3 in amino acids: CASSYRYGELFF. In DNA form, the CDR3 reads TGTGCCAGCAGTTATCGGTACGGGGAGCTGTTTTTT.

The chain is built from TRBV7-2 and TRBJ1-2; weak D call: TRBD1 (5 bases). The V end lost 1 base, the J end lost 4 bases, and 16 bases lay between the germline ends. CDR1 is SGHTA and CDR2 is FQGNSA in the germline V gene. CDR3 length equals 16 residues. The CDR3 DNA follows: TGTGCCAGCAGCTTAGAGCTTGCCAGGGCCAGCTATGGCTACACCTTC. Its protein is CASSLELARASYGYTF.

Comment on this clone: Germline is not matched at one junction end, which may reflect a read error. The chain joins TRBV4-2 to TRBJ2-1, with 7 bases identical to TRBD1. The germline CDR1 and CDR2 sequences are LGHNA and YNFKEQ. The CDR3 runs 14 residues. The CDR3: CASSVFGTVNGQFF. The CDR3 DNA sequence: TGTGCCAGCAGCGTATTCGGGACAGTAAATGGGCAGTTCTTC.

J is TRBJ2-3 and V is TRBV9; the D gene is possibly TRBD1 (5 bases). V lost 5 bases to trimming and J lost 4 bases, with 17 bases between them. This CDR3 comprises 15 residues. CDR1 and CDR2 (germline): SGDLS, YYNGEE. Here the CDR3 reads CASSVFQGPPDTQYF. The CDR3 DNA sequence: TGTGCCAGCAGTGTATTCCAGGGCCCCCCAGATACGCAGTATTTT.